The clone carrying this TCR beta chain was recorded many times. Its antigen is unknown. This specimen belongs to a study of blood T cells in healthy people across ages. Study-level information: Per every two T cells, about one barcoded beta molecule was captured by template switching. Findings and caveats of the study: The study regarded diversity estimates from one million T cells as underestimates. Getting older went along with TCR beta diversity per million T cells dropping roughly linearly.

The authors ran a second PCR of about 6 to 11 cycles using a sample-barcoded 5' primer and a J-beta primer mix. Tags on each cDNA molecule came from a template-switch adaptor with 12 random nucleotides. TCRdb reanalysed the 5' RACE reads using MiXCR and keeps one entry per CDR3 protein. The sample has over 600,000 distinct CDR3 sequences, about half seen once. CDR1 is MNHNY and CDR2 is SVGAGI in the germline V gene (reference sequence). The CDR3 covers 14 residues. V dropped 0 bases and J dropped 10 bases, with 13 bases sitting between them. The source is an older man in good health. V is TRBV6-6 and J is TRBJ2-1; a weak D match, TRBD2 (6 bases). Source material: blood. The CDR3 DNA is TGTGCCAGCAGTTACTCGTCGGTCGGGGGAGAGCAGTTCTTC. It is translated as CASSYSSVGGEQFF.